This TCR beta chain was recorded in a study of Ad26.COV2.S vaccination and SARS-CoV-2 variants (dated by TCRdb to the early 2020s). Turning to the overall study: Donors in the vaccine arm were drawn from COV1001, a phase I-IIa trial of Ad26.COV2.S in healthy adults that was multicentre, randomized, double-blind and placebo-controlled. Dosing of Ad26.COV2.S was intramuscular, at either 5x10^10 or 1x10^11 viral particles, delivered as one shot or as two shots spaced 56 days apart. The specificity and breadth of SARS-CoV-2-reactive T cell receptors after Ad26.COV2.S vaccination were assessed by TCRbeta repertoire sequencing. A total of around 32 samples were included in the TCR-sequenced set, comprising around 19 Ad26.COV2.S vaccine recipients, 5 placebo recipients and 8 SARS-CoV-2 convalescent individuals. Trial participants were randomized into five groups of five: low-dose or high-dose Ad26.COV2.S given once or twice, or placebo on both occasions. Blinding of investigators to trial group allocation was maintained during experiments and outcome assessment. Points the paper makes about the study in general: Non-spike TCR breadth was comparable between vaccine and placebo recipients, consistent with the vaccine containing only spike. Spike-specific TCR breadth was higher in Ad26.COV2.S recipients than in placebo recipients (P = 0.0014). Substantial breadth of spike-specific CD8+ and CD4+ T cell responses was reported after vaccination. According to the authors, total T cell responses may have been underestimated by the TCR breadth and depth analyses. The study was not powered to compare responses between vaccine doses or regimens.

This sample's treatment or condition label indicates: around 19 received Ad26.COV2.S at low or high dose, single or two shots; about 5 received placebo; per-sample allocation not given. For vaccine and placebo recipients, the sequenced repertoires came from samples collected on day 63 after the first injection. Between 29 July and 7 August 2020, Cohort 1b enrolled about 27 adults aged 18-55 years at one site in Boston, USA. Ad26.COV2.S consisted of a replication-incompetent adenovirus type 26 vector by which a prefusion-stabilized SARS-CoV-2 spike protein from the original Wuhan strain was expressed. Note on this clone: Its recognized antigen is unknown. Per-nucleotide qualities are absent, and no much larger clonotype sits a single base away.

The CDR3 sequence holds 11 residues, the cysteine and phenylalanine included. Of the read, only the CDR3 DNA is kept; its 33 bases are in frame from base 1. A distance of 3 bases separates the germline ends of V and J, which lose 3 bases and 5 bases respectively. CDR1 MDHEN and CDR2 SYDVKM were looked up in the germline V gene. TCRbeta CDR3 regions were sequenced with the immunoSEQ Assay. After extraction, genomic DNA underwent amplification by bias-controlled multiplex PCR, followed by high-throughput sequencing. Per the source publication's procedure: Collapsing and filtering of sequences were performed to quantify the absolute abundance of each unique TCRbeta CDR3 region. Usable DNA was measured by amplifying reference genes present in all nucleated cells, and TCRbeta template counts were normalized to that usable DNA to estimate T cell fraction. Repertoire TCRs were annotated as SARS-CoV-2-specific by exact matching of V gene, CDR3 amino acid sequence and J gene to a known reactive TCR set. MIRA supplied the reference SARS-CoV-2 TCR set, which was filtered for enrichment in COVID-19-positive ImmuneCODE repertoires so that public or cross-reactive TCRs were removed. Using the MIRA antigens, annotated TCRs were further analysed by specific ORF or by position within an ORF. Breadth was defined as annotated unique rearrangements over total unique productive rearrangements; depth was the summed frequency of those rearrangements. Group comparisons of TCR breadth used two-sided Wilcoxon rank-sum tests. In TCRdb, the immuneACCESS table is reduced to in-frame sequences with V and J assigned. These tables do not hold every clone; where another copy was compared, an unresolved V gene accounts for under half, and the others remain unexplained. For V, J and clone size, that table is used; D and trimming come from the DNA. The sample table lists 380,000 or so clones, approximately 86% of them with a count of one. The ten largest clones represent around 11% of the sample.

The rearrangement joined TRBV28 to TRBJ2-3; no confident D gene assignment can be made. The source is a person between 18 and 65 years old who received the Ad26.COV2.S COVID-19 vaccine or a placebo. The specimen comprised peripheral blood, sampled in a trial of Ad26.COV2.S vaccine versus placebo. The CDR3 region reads CASSFGDTQYF. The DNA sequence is TGTGCCAGCAGTTTTGGAGATACGCAGTATTTT.